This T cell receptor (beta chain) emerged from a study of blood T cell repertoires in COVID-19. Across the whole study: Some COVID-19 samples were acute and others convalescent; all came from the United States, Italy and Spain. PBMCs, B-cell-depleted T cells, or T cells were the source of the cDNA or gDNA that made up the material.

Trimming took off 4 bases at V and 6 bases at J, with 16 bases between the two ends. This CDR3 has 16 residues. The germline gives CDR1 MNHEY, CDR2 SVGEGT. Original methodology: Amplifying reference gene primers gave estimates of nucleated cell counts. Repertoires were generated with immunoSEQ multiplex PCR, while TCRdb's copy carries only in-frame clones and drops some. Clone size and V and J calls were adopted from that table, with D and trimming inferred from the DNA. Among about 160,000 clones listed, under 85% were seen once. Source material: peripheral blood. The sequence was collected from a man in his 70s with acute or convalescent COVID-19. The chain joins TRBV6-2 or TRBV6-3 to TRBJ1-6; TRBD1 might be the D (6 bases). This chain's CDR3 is CASSLSTGTPNSPLHF. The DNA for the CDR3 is TGTGCCAGCAGTTTATCGACCGGGACACCTAATTCACCCCTCCACTTT.